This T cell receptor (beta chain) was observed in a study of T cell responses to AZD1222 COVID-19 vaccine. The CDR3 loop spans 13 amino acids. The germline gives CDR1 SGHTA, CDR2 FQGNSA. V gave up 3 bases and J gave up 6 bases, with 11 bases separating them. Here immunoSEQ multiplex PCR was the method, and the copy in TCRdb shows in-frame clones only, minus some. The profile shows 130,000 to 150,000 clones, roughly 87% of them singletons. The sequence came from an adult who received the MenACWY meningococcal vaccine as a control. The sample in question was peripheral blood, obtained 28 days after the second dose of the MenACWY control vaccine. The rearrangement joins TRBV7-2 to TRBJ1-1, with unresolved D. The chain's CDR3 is CASSFGEDAEAFF. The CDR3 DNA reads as TGTGCCAGCAGCTTTGGGGAAGACGCTGAAGCTTTCTTT.